These T cell receptor beta chains were read from a single sample in a study of blood T cell repertoires in COVID-19. TCRdb's copy holds only in-frame clones and misses some; the assay was immunoSEQ multiplex PCR. The sample contains 45,000 to 65,000 clones, about 80% of which appear only once. The sequencing sample was made of peripheral blood. The receptors here all came from a man aged 65-85 years with active COVID-19. The CDR3 runs from the conserved cysteine through the conserved F or W. The D gene is left open where the match is weak. Expanded clones are given a class, and other clones once, few, many or no size at all.

d_call clone_size j_call v_call cdr3_aa cdr3_nt
TRBD1 . TRBJ1-4 TRBV28 CASSHRGRNEKLFF TGTGCCAGCAGTCACAGGGGGAGGAATGAAAAACTGTTTTTT
. . TRBJ2-2 TRBV4-3 CASSQEGLGTGELFF TGCGCCAGCAGCCAAGAGGGATTGGGGACTGGGGAGCTGTTTTTT
TRBD2 . TRBJ2-1 TRBV29-1 CSQTRGGNEQFF TGCAGCCAAACACGGGGGGGGAATGAGCAGTTCTTC
. . TRBJ1-1 TRBV7-3 CASSLTPLNTEAFF TGTGCCAGCAGCTTAACCCCGTTGAACACTGAAGCTTTCTTT
TRBD1 . TRBJ1-6 TRBV7-9 CASSLETYRGSAYNSPLHF TGTGCCAGCAGCTTAGAAACTTACAGGGGAAGCGCCTATAATTCACCCCTCCACTTT
. . TRBJ2-2 TRBV5-1 CASSLGGRDTGELFF TGCGCCAGCAGCTTGGGGGGCCGGGACACCGGGGAGCTGTTTTTT
. . TRBJ2-1 TRBV5-1 CASSLSPSSYNEQFF TGCGCCAGCAGCTTGAGCCCGAGCTCCTACAATGAGCAGTTCTTC
TRBD1 . TRBJ1-6 TRBV25-1 CASSESVTGGNSPLHF TGTGCCAGCAGTGAATCGGTCACAGGGGGGAATTCACCCCTCCACTTT
. . TRBJ1-3 TRBV6-6 CASRYALAPGNTIYF TGTGCCAGCAGGTACGCATTGGCTCCTGGAAACACCATATATTTT
. . TRBJ1-2 TRBV2 CASSAQGNGYTF TGTGCCAGCAGTGCCCAGGGAAATGGCTACACCTTC
. . TRBJ2-3 TRBV29-1 CSVEYGGRGTDTQYF TGCAGCGTTGAATATGGGGGCCGGGGCACAGATACGCAGTATTTT
. . TRBJ1-3 TRBV5-8 CASSLDGDSGNTIYF TGTGCCAGCAGCTTGGACGGAGACTCTGGAAACACCATATATTTT
TRBD1 . TRBJ2-7 TRBV27 CASSPEGRGREQYF TGTGCCAGCAGTCCCGAGGGTAGGGGGCGCGAGCAGTACTTC
TRBD2 . TRBJ2-7 TRBV15 CATSRDTTSGRYEQYF TGTGCCACCAGCAGAGATACGACCAGCGGGAGATACGAGCAGTACTTC
. . TRBJ2-7 TRBV11-2 CASSFWREGTRSYEQYF TGTGCCAGCAGCTTCTGGCGCGAAGGGACAAGATCCTACGAGCAGTACTTC
TRBD1 . TRBJ1-5 TRBV19 CASARQGNQPQHF TGTGCCAGTGCACGACAGGGAAATCAGCCCCAGCATTTT
TRBD2 once TRBJ2-2 TRBV11-3 CASSGGGGRTGELFF TGTGCCAGCAGCGGAGGCGGGGGGCGGACCGGGGAGCTGTTTTTT
. . TRBJ1-1 TRBV7-2 CASSLGQYTEAFF TGTGCCAGCAGCTTAGGCCAGTACACTGAAGCTTTCTTT
TRBD2 . TRBJ2-5 TRBV7-2 CASSRGGAYETQYF TGTGCCAGCAGCCGCGGGGGGGCCTACGAGACCCAGTACTTC
. . TRBJ2-2 TRBV7-8 CASSLTALNTGELFF TGTGCCAGCAGCTTAACTGCACTGAACACCGGGGAGCTGTTTTTT
TRBD1 many TRBJ2-1 TRBV7-9 CASSFRTGVYNEQFF TGTGCCAGCAGCTTCAGGACAGGGGTCTACAATGAGCAGTTCTTC
TRBD1 . TRBJ1-3 TRBV4-2 CASSQDGQGGNTIYF TGTGCCAGCAGCCAAGACGGACAGGGGGGAAACACCATATATTTT
. . TRBJ1-1 TRBV6-1 CASSEGTVGNTEAFF TGTGCCAGCAGTGAAGGGACAGTTGGGAACACTGAAGCTTTCTTT
TRBD1 . TRBJ2-5 TRBV2 CASRHGQGQETQYF TGTGCCAGCAGGCATGGACAGGGCCAAGAGACCCAGTACTTC
. . TRBJ1-2 TRBV12-3/TRBV12-4 CASSFGREFGYTF TGTGCCAGCAGTTTCGGCAGGGAATTCGGCTACACCTTC
. . TRBJ1-1 TRBV5-6 CASSLEGRSTEAFF TGTGCCAGCAGCTTGGAGGGGAGGAGTACTGAAGCTTTCTTT
TRBD1 . TRBJ1-5 TRBV30 CAWSVRGQGSNQPQHF TGTGCCTGGAGTGTACGGGGACAGGGAAGCAATCAGCCCCAGCATTTT
. . TRBJ1-3 TRBV30 CAWSLGPGNTIYF TGTGCCTGGAGTTTGGGCCCTGGAAACACCATATATTTT
. . TRBJ1-6 TRBV6-2/TRBV6-3 CASSYFAAGRDSPLHF TGTGCCAGCAGTTATTTTGCGGCAGGGCGTGATTCACCCCTCCACTTT
. . TRBJ2-2 TRBV2 CASSASQGNTGELFF TGTGCCAGCAGTGCGTCCCAGGGGAACACCGGGGAGCTGTTTTTT